This T cell receptor (beta chain) is from a study of cytomegalovirus exposure and HLA in healthy donors. Study-wide results and limits: As confirmed in vitro, three CMV-associated chains were specific for CMV antigens.

Clones were read by immunoSEQ multiplex PCR, and TCRdb kept only the in-frame ones, dropping some. The sample has some 140,000 clones, more than 70% seen once; the top ten hold over 2%. As for this clone: Its matching antigen is unknown.

CDR1 is LNHDA, CDR2 SQIVND, per germline (reference sequence). The germline V and J ends were trimmed by 2 bases and 5 bases, with 16 bases remaining between them. The CDR3 is made up of 15 amino acids. The receptor was derived from a human donor in good health. Sequenced: PBMCs. The gene calls are TRBV19 and TRBJ2-7, with D perhaps TRBD2 (5 bases). The DNA of the CDR3 is TGTGCCAGTAGTATATCCTACCGGGGTAGCAACGAGCAGTACTTC. The encoded protein is CASSISYRGSNEQYF. The full variable domain, its missing parts supplied by reference TRBV19 and TRBJ2-7, is DGGITQSPKYLFRKEGQNVTLSCEQNLNHDAMYWYRQDPGQGLRLIYYSQIVNDFQKGDIAEGYSVSREKKESFPLTVTSAQKNPTAFYLCASSISYRGSNEQYFGPGTRLTVT.